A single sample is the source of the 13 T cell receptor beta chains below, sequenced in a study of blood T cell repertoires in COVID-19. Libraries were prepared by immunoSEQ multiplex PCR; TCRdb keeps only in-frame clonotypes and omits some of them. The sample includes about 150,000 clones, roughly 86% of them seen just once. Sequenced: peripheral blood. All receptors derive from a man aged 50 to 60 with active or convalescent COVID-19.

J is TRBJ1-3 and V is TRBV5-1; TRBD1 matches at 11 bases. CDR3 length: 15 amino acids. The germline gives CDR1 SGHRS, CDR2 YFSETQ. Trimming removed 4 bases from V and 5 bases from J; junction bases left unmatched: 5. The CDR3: CASSAGQGARNTIYF. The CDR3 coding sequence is TGCGCCAGCAGCGCCGGACAGGGGGCGAGAAACACCATATATTTT.

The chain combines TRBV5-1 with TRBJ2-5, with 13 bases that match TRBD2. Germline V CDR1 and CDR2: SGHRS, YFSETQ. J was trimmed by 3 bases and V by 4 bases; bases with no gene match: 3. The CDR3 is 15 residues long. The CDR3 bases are TGCGCCAGCAGCCCCGGGACTAGCGGGGAAGAGACCCAGTACTTC. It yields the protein CASSPGTSGEETQYF.

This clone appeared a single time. Here the CDR3 DNA reads TGCGCCAGCAGCTTGGGGGAGGGGCGTGCAGATACGCAGTATTTT. Amino acid sequence: CASSLGEGRADTQYF. V gene TRBV5-1 combines with J gene TRBJ2-3, with 7 bases aligning to TRBD2. The CDR3 totals 15 residues. V lost 0 bases and J lost 4; bases outside the gene matches: 5. CDR1 SGHRS and CDR2 YFSETQ come from the germline V gene.

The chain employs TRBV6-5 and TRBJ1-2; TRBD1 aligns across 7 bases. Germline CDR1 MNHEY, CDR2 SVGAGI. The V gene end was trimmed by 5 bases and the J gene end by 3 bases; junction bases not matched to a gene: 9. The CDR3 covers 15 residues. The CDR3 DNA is TGTGCCAGCAGTCACCTTGACAGGGAGGACTATGGCTACACCTTC. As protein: CASSHLDREDYGYTF.

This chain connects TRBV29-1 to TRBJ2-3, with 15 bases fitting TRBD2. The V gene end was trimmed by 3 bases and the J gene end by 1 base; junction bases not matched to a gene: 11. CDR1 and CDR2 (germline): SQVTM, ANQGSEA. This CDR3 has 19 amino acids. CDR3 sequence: CSVDSVRTSGRGGTDTQYF. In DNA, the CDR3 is TGCAGCGTTGATTCTGTTCGGACTAGCGGGAGGGGGGGCACAGATACGCAGTATTTT.

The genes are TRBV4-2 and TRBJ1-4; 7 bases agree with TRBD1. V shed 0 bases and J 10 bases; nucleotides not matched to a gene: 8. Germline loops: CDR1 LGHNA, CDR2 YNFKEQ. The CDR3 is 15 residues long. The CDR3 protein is CASSQEGSGGGKLFF. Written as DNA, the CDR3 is TGTGCCAGCAGCCAAGAAGGGTCAGGGGGAGGAAAACTGTTTTTT.

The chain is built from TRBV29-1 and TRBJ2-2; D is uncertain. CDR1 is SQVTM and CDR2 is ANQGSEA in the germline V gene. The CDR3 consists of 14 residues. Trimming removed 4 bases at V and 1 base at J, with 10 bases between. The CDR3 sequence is CSVVARLNTGELFF. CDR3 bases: TGCAGCGTTGTGGCTAGATTGAACACCGGGGAGCTGTTTTTT.

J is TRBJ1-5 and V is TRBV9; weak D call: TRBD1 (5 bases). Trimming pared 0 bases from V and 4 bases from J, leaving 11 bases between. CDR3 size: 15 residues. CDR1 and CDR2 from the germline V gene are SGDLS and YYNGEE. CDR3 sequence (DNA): TGTGCCAGCAGCGTAGGGGAACAGGTTAATCAGCCCCAGCATTTT. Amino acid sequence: CASSVGEQVNQPQHF.

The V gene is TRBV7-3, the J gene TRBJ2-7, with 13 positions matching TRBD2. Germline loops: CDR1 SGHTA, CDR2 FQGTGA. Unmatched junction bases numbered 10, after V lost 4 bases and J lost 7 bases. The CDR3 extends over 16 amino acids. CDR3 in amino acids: CASSSVLLAGGWEQYF. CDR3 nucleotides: TGTGCCAGCAGCTCCGTCCTACTAGCGGGAGGGTGGGAGCAGTACTTC.

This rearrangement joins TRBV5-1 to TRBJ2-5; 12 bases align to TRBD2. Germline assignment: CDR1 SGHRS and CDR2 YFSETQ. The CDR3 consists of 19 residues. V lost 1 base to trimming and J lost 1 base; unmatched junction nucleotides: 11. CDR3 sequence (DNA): TGCGCCAGCAGCTTGAGGGGTGGACTAGCGGGATATTCCCAAGAGACCCAGTACTTC. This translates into CASSLRGGLAGYSQETQYF.

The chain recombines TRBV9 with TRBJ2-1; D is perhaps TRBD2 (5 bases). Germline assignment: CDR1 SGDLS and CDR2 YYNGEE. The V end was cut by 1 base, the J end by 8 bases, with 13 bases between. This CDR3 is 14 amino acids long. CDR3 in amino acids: CASSVRGVGHEQFF. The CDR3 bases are TGTGCCAGCAGCGTACGGGGTGTAGGGCATGAGCAGTTCTTC.

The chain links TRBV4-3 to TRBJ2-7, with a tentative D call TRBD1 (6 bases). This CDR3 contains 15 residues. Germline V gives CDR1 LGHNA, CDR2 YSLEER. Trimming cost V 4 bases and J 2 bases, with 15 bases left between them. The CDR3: CASSLETGTTYEQYF. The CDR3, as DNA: TGCGCCAGCAGCCTGGAAACCGGGACAACCTACGAGCAGTACTTC.

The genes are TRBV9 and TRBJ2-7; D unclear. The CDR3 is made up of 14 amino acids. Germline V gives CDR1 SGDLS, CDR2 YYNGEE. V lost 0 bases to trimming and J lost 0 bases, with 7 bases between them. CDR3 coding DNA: TGTGCCAGCAGCGTAGACACCCTCTCCTACGAGCAGTACTTC. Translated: CASSVDTLSYEQYF.